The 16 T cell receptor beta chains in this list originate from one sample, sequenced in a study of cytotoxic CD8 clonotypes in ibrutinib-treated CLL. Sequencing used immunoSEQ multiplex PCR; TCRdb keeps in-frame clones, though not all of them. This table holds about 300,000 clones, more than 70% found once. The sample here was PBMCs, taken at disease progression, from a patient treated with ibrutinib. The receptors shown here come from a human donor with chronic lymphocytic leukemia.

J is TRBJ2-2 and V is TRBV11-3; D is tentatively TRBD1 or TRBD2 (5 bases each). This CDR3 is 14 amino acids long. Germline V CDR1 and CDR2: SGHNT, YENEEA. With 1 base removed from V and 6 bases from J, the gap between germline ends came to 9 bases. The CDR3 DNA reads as TGTGCCAGCAGCTTAGTGAGGGGCCCCGGGGAGCTGTTTTTT. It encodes CASSLVRGPGELFF.

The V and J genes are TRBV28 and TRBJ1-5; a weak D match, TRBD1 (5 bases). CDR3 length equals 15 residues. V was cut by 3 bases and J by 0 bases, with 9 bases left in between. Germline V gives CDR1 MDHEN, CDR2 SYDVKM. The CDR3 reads CASSFAGYSNQPQHF. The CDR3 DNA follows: TGTGCCAGCAGTTTCGCAGGGTATAGCAATCAGCCCCAGCATTTT.

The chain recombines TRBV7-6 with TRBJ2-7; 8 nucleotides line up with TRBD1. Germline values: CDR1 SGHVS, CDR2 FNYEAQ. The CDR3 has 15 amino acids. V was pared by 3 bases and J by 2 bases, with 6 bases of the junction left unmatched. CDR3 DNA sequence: TGTGCCAGCAGCTTTGGACAGGGTTTTCCCTACGAGCAGTACTTC. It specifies CASSFGQGFPYEQYF.

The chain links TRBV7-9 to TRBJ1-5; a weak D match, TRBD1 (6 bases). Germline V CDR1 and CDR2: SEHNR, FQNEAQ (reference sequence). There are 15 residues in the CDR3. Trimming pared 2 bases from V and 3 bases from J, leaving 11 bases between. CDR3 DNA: TGTGCCAGCAGCTTAAACACAGGGCACAATCAGCCCCAGCATTTT. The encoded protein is CASSLNTGHNQPQHF.

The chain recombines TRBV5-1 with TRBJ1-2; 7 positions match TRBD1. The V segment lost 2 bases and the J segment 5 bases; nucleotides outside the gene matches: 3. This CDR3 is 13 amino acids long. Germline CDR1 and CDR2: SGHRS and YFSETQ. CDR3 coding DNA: TGCGCCAGCAGCTTAGGGGGCCAGTATGGCTACACCTTC. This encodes CASSLGGQYGYTF.

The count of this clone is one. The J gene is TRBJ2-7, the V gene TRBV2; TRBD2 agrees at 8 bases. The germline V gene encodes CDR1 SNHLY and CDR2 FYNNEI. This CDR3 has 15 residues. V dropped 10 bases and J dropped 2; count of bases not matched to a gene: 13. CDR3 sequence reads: CATQRGLAGPYEQYF. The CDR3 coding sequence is TGTGCCACCCAGCGTGGCCTAGCGGGTCCCTACGAGCAGTACTTC.

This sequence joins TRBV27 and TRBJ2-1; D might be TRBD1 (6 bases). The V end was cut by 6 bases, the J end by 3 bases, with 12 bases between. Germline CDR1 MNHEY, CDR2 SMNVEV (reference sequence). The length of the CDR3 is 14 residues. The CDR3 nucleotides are TGTGCCAGCAGCCTCCGGGACAACTACAATGAGCAGTTCTTC. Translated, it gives CASSLRDNYNEQFF.

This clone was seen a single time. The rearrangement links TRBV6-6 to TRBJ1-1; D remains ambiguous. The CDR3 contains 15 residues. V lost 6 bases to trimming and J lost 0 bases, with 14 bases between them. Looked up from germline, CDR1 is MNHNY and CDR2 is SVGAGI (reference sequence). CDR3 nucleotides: TGTGCCAGCAGCGCCCAGGTGGTTCTGAACACTGAAGCTTTCTTT. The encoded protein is CASSAQVVLNTEAFF.

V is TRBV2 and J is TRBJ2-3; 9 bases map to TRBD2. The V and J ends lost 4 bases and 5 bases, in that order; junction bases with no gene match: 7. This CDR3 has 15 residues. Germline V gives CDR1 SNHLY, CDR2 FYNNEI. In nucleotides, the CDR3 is TGTGCCAGCAGTGGCAGGGGCGGGAGGGGAGATACGCAGTATTTT. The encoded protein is CASSGRGGRGDTQYF.

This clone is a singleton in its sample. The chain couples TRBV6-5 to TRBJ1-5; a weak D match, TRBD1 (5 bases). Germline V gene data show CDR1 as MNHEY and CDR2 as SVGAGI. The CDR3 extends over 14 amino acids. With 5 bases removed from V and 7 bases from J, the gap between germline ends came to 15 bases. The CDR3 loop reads CASSPLGTEQPQHF. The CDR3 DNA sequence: TGTGCCAGCAGTCCCCTAGGGACGGAACAGCCCCAGCATTTT.

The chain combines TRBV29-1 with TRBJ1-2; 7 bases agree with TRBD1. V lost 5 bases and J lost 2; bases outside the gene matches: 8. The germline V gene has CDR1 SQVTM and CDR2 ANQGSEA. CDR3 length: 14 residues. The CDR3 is CSVMTGLGNYGYTF. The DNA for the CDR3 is TGCAGCGTTATGACAGGGTTAGGGAACTATGGCTACACCTTC.

The DNA for the CDR3 is TGTGCCAGCAGCGTCGCCAGTATTGAAGCTTTCTTT. It specifies CASSVASIEAFF. The gene calls are TRBV7-9 and TRBJ1-1; D uncertain. There are 12 residues in the CDR3. Germline-derived CDR1 and CDR2 are SEHNR and FQNEAQ (reference sequence). With 5 bases removed from V and 7 bases from J, the gap between germline ends came to 11 bases.

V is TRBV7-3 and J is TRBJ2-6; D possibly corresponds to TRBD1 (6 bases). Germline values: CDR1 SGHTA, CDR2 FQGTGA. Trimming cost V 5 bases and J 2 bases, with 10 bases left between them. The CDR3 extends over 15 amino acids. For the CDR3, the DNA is TGTGCCAGCAGCGACCAGGGGACTGGGGCCAACGTCCTGACTTTC. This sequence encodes CASSDQGTGANVLTF.

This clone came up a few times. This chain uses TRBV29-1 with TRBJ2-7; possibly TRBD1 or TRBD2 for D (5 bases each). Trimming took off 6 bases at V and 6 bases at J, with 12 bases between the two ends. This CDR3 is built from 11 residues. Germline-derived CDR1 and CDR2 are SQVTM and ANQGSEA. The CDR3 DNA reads TGCAGCGTCCCGGTGGGGACCGAGCAGTACTTC. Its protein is CSVPVGTEQYF.

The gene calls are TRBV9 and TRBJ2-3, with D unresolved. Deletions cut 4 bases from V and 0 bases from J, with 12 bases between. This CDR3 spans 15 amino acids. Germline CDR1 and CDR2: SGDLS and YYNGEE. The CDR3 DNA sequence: TGTGCCAGCAGCCCCCGGCGCTTGAGCACAGATACGCAGTATTTT. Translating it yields CASSPRRLSTDTQYF.

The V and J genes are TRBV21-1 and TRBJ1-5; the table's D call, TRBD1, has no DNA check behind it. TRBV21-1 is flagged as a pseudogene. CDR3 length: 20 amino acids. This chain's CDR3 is CASSKVRGQGAMYSNQPQHF. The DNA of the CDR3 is TGTGCCAGCAGCAAAGTCAGGGGACAGGGGGCGATGTATAGCAATCAGCCCCAGCATTTT.